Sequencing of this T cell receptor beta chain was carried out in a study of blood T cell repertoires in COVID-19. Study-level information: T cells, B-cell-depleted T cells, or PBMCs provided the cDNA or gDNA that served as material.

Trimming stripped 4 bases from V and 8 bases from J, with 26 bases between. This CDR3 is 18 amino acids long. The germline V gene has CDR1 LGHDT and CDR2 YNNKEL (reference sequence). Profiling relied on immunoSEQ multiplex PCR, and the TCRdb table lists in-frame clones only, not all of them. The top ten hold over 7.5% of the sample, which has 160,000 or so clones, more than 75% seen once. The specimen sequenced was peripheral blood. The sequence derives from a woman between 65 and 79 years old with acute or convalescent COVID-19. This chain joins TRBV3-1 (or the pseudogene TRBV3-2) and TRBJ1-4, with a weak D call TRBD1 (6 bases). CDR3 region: CASSPQKGSGAYFEKLFF. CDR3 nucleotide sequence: TGTGCCAGCAGCCCGCAGAAGGGGTCAGGGGCTTATTTCGAAAAACTGTTTTTT.